This entry lists 32 T cell receptor beta chains sequenced from one sample in a study of control samples from healthy donors and cancer patients. Sequencing used immunoSEQ multiplex PCR; TCRdb keeps in-frame clones, though not all of them. Of about 95,000 clones in the sample, roughly 90% were seen once. The sequencing sample was made of blood. The receptors shown here come from a woman in her seventies in good health.

This clone was picked up one time. The chain carries TRBV5-1 and TRBJ2-2; the D is unclear. Germline V CDR1 and CDR2: SGHRS, YFSETQ. This CDR3 is built from 15 residues. The germline V and J ends were trimmed by 4 bases and 1 base, with 11 bases remaining between them. The CDR3: CASSKAVGNTGELFF. The CDR3 DNA sequence: TGCGCCAGCAGCAAGGCGGTAGGGAACACCGGGGAGCTGTTTTTT.

This chain joins TRBV7-9 and TRBJ1-1; no clear D gene. Trimming took off 5 bases at V and 8 bases at J, with 9 bases between the two ends. Per the germline V gene, CDR1 is SEHNR and CDR2 is FQNEAQ (reference sequence). This CDR3 has 11 amino acids. The CDR3 spells CASSPGWEAFF. DNA of the CDR3: TGTGCCAGCAGCCCCGGTTGGGAAGCTTTCTTT.

This clone was seen once. J is TRBJ1-2 and V is TRBV6-5; perhaps TRBD1 as D (5 bases). The CDR3 sequence is 15 residues long. From germline, CDR1 is MNHEY and CDR2 SVGAGI. Trimming shortened V by 8 bases and J by 4 bases, and 20 bases separated the two germline ends. CDR3 coding DNA: TGTGCCAGCTTCCGGGGGATGTCACAGCTCTATGGCTACACCTTC. Translating it yields CASFRGMSQLYGYTF.

In this sample, this clone turned up once. The gene calls are TRBV19 and TRBJ1-1, with D perhaps matching TRBD1 (5 bases). The CDR3 contains 15 residues. Germline V gene data show CDR1 as LNHDA and CDR2 as SQIVND (reference sequence). V was pared by 7 bases and J by 1 base, with 16 bases between. This CDR3 reads CASTSPGAGNTEAFF. DNA of the CDR3: TGTGCCAGTACCTCCCCCGGGGCAGGGAACACTGAAGCTTTCTTT.

The chain has TRBV14 and TRBJ1-2; tentatively, D is TRBD1 (5 bases). This CDR3 has 15 residues. Germline V gene lookup returns CDR1 SGHDN and CDR2 FVKESK. Trimming shortened V by 2 bases and J by 2 bases, and 12 bases separated the two germline ends. The chain's CDR3 is CASSQTGVLNYGYTF. CDR3 bases: TGTGCCAGCAGCCAAACAGGCGTATTAAACTATGGCTACACCTTC.

The chain links TRBV4-3 to TRBJ2-1, with TRBD1 matching 12 bases. The V segment lost 1 base and the J segment 3 bases; nucleotides outside the gene matches: 10. CDR3 length: 19 amino acids. In germline, CDR1 is LGHNA, CDR2 YSLEER. The CDR3, as DNA: TGCGCCAGCAGCCAAGGGAGAGGGGACAGGGGGCTACTCTACAATGAGCAGTTCTTC. It codes for CASSQGRGDRGLLYNEQFF.

The gene calls are TRBV3-1 (or the pseudogene TRBV3-2) and TRBJ2-1; a weak D match, TRBD1 (5 bases). CDR3 length equals 17 residues. The germline gives CDR1 LGHDT, CDR2 YNNKEL (reference sequence). V lost 0 bases and J lost 2, with 14 bases in between. The CDR3 DNA reads as TGTGCCAGCAGCCAAGATCTTCGGCAGGGCCCCTACAATGAGCAGTTCTTC. Encoded protein: CASSQDLRQGPYNEQFF.

The chain combines TRBV6-5 with TRBJ2-3; TRBD1 might be the D (6 bases). CDR3 size: 14 residues. The germline gives CDR1 MNHEY, CDR2 SVGAGI. The V gene lost 5 bases and the J gene lost 2 bases, with 11 bases spanning the gap. CDR3 coding DNA: TGTGCCAGCAGTAGAACAGGGAACACAGATACGCAGTATTTT. As protein: CASSRTGNTDTQYF.

This clone occurred a few times. V and J are TRBV5-1 and TRBJ2-7; D tentatively fits TRBD1 or TRBD2 (5 bases each). V lost 4 bases and J 0 bases, leaving 14 bases between the germline ends. The CDR3 extends over 15 amino acids. The V gene's germline CDR1 is SGHRS and CDR2 YFSETQ. CDR3 in DNA: TGCGCCAGCAGCGTGTCCGGGACGTTCTCCTACGAGCAGTACTTC. Translated, it gives CASSVSGTFSYEQYF.

The chain employs TRBV5-1 and TRBJ1-5; no firm D call. This CDR3 spans 14 amino acids. Germline assignment: CDR1 SGHRS and CDR2 YFSETQ. V was trimmed by 0 bases and J by 4 bases, leaving 8 bases between them. This CDR3 is CASSLEPGNQPQHF. DNA for the CDR3: TGCGCCAGCAGCTTGGAACCTGGGAATCAGCCCCAGCATTTT.

This clone was recorded once. The chain carries TRBV6-5 and TRBJ2-7, with 9 positions matching TRBD1. Germline V CDR1 and CDR2: MNHEY, SVGAGI. The CDR3 covers 14 residues. Unmatched junction bases numbered 6, after V lost 6 bases and J lost 3 bases. The CDR3 reads CASRPGTGLYEQYF. The CDR3 DNA reads TGTGCCAGCAGACCCGGGACAGGGCTCTACGAGCAGTACTTC.

This clone showed up just once. V usage is TRBV20-1 and J usage is TRBJ1-1; unclear D gene. The CDR3 spans 13 residues. The V gene lost 3 bases and the J gene lost 10 bases, with 18 bases spanning the gap. Germline CDR1 reads DFQATT; CDR2 reads SNEGSKA (reference sequence). CDR3 amino acids: CSASNFRADGAFF. The CDR3 nucleotides read TGCAGTGCTAGTAACTTCAGAGCTGACGGAGCTTTCTTT.

This clone showed up just once. J is TRBJ1-2 and V is TRBV7-9; perhaps TRBD1 as D (6 bases). The CDR3 extends over 14 amino acids. Trimming removed 5 bases from V and 4 bases from J, with 14 bases in between. The V gene's germline CDR1 is SEHNR and CDR2 FQNEAQ (reference sequence). Here the CDR3 DNA reads TGTGCCAGCAGCCAGGAGACAGGTAGCTATGGCTACACCTTC. It codes for CASSQETGSYGYTF.

The gene calls are TRBV6-1 and TRBJ1-2; 7 bases match TRBD1. CDR3 length equals 18 residues. CDR1 is MNHNS, CDR2 SASEGT, per germline. J gave up 3 bases and V 0 bases, and 13 bases lay outside the gene matches. The CDR3 sequence: CASSEALPYPDRDYGYTF. The CDR3 nucleotides are TGTGCCAGCAGTGAAGCGCTTCCATACCCAGACAGGGACTATGGCTACACCTTC.

The chain has TRBV7-6 and TRBJ1-1; possible D gene TRBD1, 5 bases. The CDR3 has 13 amino acids. Germline V CDR1 and CDR2: SGHVS, FNYEAQ. The germline V and J ends were trimmed by 5 bases and 4 bases, with 11 bases remaining between them. CDR3 sequence reads: CASSPSGATEAFF. CDR3 nucleotide sequence: TGTGCCAGCAGCCCGTCCGGGGCCACTGAAGCTTTCTTT.

The V and J genes are TRBV29-1 and TRBJ1-5; D is ambiguous. This CDR3 has 12 residues. Germline lookup yields CDR1 SQVTM and CDR2 ANQGSEA. V shed 5 bases and J shed 7 bases, with 12 bases lying between them. CDR3 amino acids: CSVRNEGQPQHF. CDR3 nucleotides: TGCAGCGTTCGAAACGAAGGACAGCCCCAGCATTTT. The whole variable domain, filled in from reference TRBV29-1 and TRBJ1-5, reads SAVISQKPSRDICQRGTSLTIQCQVDSQVTMMFWYRQQPGQSLTLIATANQGSEATYESGFVIDKFPISRPNLTFSTLTVSNMSPEDSSIYLCSVRNEGQPQHFGDGTRLSIL.

This clone was seen only once. V usage is TRBV11-2 and J usage is TRBJ2-3; D is unresolved. This CDR3 has 12 residues. The germline V gene has CDR1 SGHAT and CDR2 FQNNGV. Between the trimmed V and J ends, which lost 4 bases and 7 bases, there was a span of 9 bases. The CDR3 loop is CASSSDRYTQYF. The CDR3 DNA reads as TGTGCCAGCAGCTCTGACCGCTATACGCAGTATTTT.

The V and J genes are TRBV7-2 and TRBJ2-1, with D hard to call. Trimming removed 1 base at V and 0 bases at J, with 7 bases between. The length of the CDR3 is 15 residues. CDR1 is SGHTA and CDR2 is FQGNSA in the germline V gene. CDR3 residues: CASSLDWSSYNEQFF. CDR3 DNA: TGTGCCAGCAGCTTAGATTGGAGCTCCTACAATGAGCAGTTCTTC.

CDR3 DNA: TGTGCCAGTAGTAGCACCCCTATAAGCTCTGGGGCCAACGTCCTGACTTTC. Residues: CASSSTPISSGANVLTF. The chain links TRBV19 to TRBJ2-6; D uncertain. CDR1 and CDR2 (germline): LNHDA, SQIVND (reference sequence). The CDR3 is 17 residues long. With 4 bases removed from V and 0 bases from J, the gap between germline ends came to 13 bases.

The rearrangement links TRBV2 to TRBJ2-5; 11 bases are shared with TRBD2. Germline loops: CDR1 SNHLY, CDR2 FYNNEI. The CDR3 totals 16 residues. V lost 6 bases to trimming and J lost 3 bases; unmatched junction nucleotides: 9. This CDR3 reads CASRPLAGVTEETQYF. The CDR3, as DNA: TGTGCCAGCAGGCCACTAGCGGGGGTCACAGAAGAGACCCAGTACTTC.

The chain links TRBV5-4 to TRBJ1-2; 9 bases match TRBD1. This CDR3 is 15 amino acids long. V lost 4 bases, J lost 2 bases, and 6 bases stayed unmatched. The germline gives CDR1 SGHNT, CDR2 YYREEE (reference sequence). CDR3 sequence: CASSPPTGGNYGYTF. The CDR3 DNA follows: TGTGCCAGCAGCCCCCCGACAGGGGGAAACTATGGCTACACCTTC.

The rearrangement links TRBV7-2 to TRBJ1-2; 11 nucleotides align to TRBD1. V shed 3 bases, J shed 4 bases, and the junction held 1 base outside the gene matches. Looked up from germline, CDR1 is SGHTA and CDR2 is FQGNSA. This CDR3 is 14 amino acids long. The CDR3 DNA reads as TGTGCCAGCAGCTTCGGGACAGGGGGCTATGGCTACACCTTC. Amino acids: CASSFGTGGYGYTF.

The rearrangement joins TRBV7-2 to TRBJ2-7, with 9 bases aligning to TRBD2. Looked up from germline, CDR1 is SGHTA and CDR2 is FQGNSA. The CDR3 contains 16 residues. The J segment lost 0 bases and the V segment lost 1 base, leaving 4 bases of the junction unmatched. This CDR3 is CASSLETAGGSYEQYF. CDR3 sequence (DNA): TGTGCCAGCAGCTTAGAAACAGCGGGAGGCTCCTACGAGCAGTACTTC.

This chain joins TRBV9 and TRBJ1-6; D may be TRBD1 (5 bases). The length of the CDR3 is 17 residues. Trimming removed 1 base at V and 6 bases at J, with 17 bases between. Germline CDR1 reads SGDLS; CDR2 reads YYNGEE. As DNA, the CDR3 is TGTGCCAGCAGCGTAACGAGAGGGACGGGAACTAATTCACCCCTCCACTTT. Its translation: CASSVTRGTGTNSPLHF.

This clone has more than one count but fewer than ten. This chain joins TRBV29-1 and TRBJ2-5, with D maybe TRBD2 (5 bases). The germline gives CDR1 SQVTM, CDR2 ANQGSEA. CDR3 size: 17 residues. The germline V and J ends were trimmed by 0 bases and 6 bases, with 23 bases remaining between them. The CDR3 nucleotides read TGCAGCGTTGAAGACCTTTTTTACAATGGGCCGGGGAAGACCCAGTACTTC. This gives the protein CSVEDLFYNGPGKTQYF.

CDR3 sequence: CASSFVSADNYGYTF. The CDR3 region has the DNA TGCGCCAGCAGCTTCGTCTCCGCGGACAACTATGGCTACACCTTC. The V and J genes are TRBV5-1 and TRBJ1-2; D unresolved. V lost 2 bases and J lost 2, with 13 bases in between. Germline V gives CDR1 SGHRS, CDR2 YFSETQ. CDR3 size: 15 residues.

The V gene is TRBV3-1 (or the pseudogene TRBV3-2), the J gene TRBJ2-3, with D possibly matching TRBD2 (7 bases). From germline, CDR1 is LGHDT and CDR2 YNNKEL (reference sequence). Trimming took 1 base from V and 5 from J, leaving 16 bases between them. The CDR3 has 16 amino acids. CDR3 coding DNA: TGTGCCAGCAGCCAAGCGGTGGGGGGGCCCGGAGATACGCAGTATTTT. It specifies CASSQAVGGPGDTQYF.

The rearrangement joins TRBV5-1 to TRBJ1-4; 8 nucleotides align to TRBD1. V gave up 2 bases and J gave up 0 bases; unmatched junction bases: 6. CDR1 and CDR2 from the germline V gene are SGHRS and YFSETQ. The CDR3 has 17 amino acids. CDR3 amino acids: CASSFLGQDTTNEKLFF. DNA of the CDR3: TGCGCCAGCAGCTTTTTGGGACAGGACACAACTAATGAAAAACTGTTTTTT.

This clone was seen only a few times. The chain couples TRBV5-5 to TRBJ2-5, with 10 bases aligning to TRBD1. The V segment lost 6 bases and the J segment 5 bases; nucleotides outside the gene matches: 10. The CDR3 is 15 amino acids. The germline CDR1 and CDR2 sequences are SGHKS and YYEKEE (reference sequence). The CDR3 bases are TGTGCCAGCATCACCCGGGACAGGGGTGGGGAGACCCAGTACTTC. As protein: CASITRDRGGETQYF.

The chain links TRBV5-4 to TRBJ1-2; tentatively, D is TRBD1 (5 bases). Trimming left V 2 bases short and J 5 bases short, with 16 bases between. This CDR3 is built from 15 residues. Germline assignment: CDR1 SGHNT and CDR2 YYREEE (reference sequence). CDR3 nucleotide sequence: TGTGCCAGCAGCTTCGGGGCCGGGACCCCATATGGCTACACCTTC. Protein: CASSFGAGTPYGYTF.

V and J are TRBV7-8 and TRBJ2-3; D is possibly TRBD2 (5 bases). The germline V gene encodes CDR1 SGHVS and CDR2 FQNEAQ. CDR3 length: 14 residues. V lost 4 bases and J lost 3, with 11 bases in between. DNA of the CDR3: TGTGCCAGCAGCTCCCGGACTGGTACAGATACGCAGTATTTT. The encoded protein is CASSSRTGTDTQYF. The full variable domain, with the rest looked up from reference TRBV7-8 and TRBJ2-3, is GAGVSQSPRYKVAKRGQDVALRCDPISGHVSLFWYQQALGQGPEFLTYFQNEAQLDKSGLPSDRFFAERPEGSVSTLKIQRTQQEDSAVYLCASSSRTGTDTQYFGPGTRLTVL.

The chain has TRBV19 and TRBJ2-5, with 9 bases identical to TRBD2. The V segment lost 5 bases and the J segment 5 bases; nucleotides outside the gene matches: 9. CDR1 is LNHDA, CDR2 SQIVND, per germline (reference sequence). CDR3 length: 15 amino acids. The CDR3 sequence is CASSPAGGVFETQYF. DNA of the CDR3: TGTGCCAGTAGTCCTGCGGGGGGGGTTTTTGAGACCCAGTACTTC.